This TCR beta chain derives from a study of control samples from healthy donors and cancer patients. The repertoire was sequenced with immunoSEQ multiplex PCR; TCRdb's copy has only in-frame clones and lacks some. The table has some 140,000 clones, just under 95% seen once. The TCR originated in a man between 60 and 75 years old with colorectal cancer. Sequenced input: PBMCs.

The chain's CDR3 is CASSPLMTGVNNYEQYF. The CDR3, as DNA: TGTGCCAGCAGCCCTCTAATGACAGGGGTAAACAACTACGAGCAGTACTTC. This chain connects TRBV7-9 to TRBJ2-7; the match to TRBD1 covers 8 bases. Germline trimming cut 5 bases from V and 3 bases from J; bases unmatched to any gene: 15. Germline V gene sequence: CDR1 SEHNR, CDR2 FQNEAQ (reference sequence). CDR3 size: 17 residues. Filled out from reference TRBV7-9 and TRBJ2-7, the complete variable domain reads DTGVSQNPRHKITKRGQNVTFRCDPISEHNRLYWYRQTLGQGPEFLTYFQNEAQLEKSRLLSDRFSAERPKGSFSTLEIQRTEQGDSAMYLCASSPLMTGVNNYEQYFGPGTRLTVT.